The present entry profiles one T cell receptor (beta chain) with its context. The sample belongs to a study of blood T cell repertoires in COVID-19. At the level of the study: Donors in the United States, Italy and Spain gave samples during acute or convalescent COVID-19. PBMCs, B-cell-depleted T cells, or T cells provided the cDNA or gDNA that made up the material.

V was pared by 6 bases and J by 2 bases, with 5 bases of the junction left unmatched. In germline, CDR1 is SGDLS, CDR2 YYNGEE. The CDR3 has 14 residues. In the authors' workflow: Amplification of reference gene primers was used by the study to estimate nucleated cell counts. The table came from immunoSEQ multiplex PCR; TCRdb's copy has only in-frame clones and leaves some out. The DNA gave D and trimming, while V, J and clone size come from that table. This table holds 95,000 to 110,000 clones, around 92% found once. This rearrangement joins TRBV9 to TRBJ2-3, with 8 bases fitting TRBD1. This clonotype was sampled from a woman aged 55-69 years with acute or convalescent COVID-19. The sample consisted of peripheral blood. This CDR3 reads CASNQGADTDTQYF. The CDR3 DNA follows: TGTGCCAGCAATCAGGGGGCAGACACAGATACGCAGTATTTT.